This TCR beta chain was obtained from a study of OX40 agonist ivuxolimab in advanced cancers. TCRdb's copy holds only in-frame clones and misses some; the assay was immunoSEQ multiplex PCR. Of tens of thousands of clones listed, roughly 89% are singletons. Sample: CD4+ or CD8+ T cells sorted from blood, taken in a trial of the OX40 agonist ivuxolimab. The TCR comes from an adult with an advanced solid tumor such as melanoma, head and neck, liver or kidney cancer.

CDR3 in amino acids: CSVTLTVNTEAFF. The CDR3 nucleotides read TGCAGCGTCACATTAACAGTGAACACTGAAGCTTTCTTT. J is TRBJ1-1 and V is TRBV29-1; D remains unclear. The V end lost 6 bases, the J end lost 0 bases, and 11 bases lay between the germline ends. Germline V CDR1 and CDR2: SQVTM, ANQGSEA. The CDR3 is 13 amino acids.